The TCR beta chain under discussion was sequenced for a study of CD8 T cells in Susac syndrome. Germline assignment: CDR1 MRHNA and CDR2 SNTAGT. Trimming took 3 bases from V and 1 from J; bases not matched to a gene: 5. This CDR3 is built from 15 residues. RNA amounts of roughly 0.45 to 1 ug underwent reverse transcription with random hexamers. immunoSEQ multiplex PCR amplified TCR beta CDR3 across 54 Vbeta, 13 Jbeta. MiXCR, applied by TCRdb to the immunoSEQ multiplex PCR reads, yields one record per CDR3 protein. The table shows hundreds of thousands of distinct CDR3 sequences, with approximately 89% occurring only once. The multiple sclerosis control group comprised treatment-naive patients with stable or active relapsing-remitting disease. It was negative isolation that provided the CD8+ and CD4+ T cells, whereas TEMRA cells were enriched by FACS.

The chain links TRBV6-4 to TRBJ2-7, with 8 bases matching TRBD1. This sequence was found in a human donor with multiple sclerosis. Sequencing was carried out using CD8+ T cells from PBMCs. The chain's CDR3 is CASSEIRGPSYEQYF. CDR3 nucleotides: TGTGCCAGCAGTGAAATCAGGGGGCCTTCCTACGAGCAGTACTTC.